This TCR beta chain comes out of a study of blood T cell repertoires in COVID-19. Study context: PBMCs, B-cell-depleted T cells, or T cells were the source of the cDNA or gDNA that made up the material.

Sequencing was performed with immunoSEQ multiplex PCR; in TCRdb, only in-frame clones are kept and a portion is missing. This table has roughly 81,000 clones, approximately 85% appearing once. V was pared by 5 bases and J by 2 bases, with 20 bases between. The CDR3 sequence is 17 residues long. Germline lookup yields CDR1 SGHRS and CDR2 YFSETQ. The Seattle patients joined while their infection was active and were tracked longitudinally afterward. The specimen was peripheral blood. The J gene is TRBJ1-3, the V gene TRBV5-1; tentative D call: TRBD1 (6 bases). The sequence was obtained from a woman of 80 years or more with COVID-19, enrolled during active disease. The CDR3 loop reads CASSSLVGAPPGNTIYF. CDR3 bases: TGCGCCAGCAGTTCTCTCGTGGGGGCGCCCCCTGGAAACACCATATATTTT.